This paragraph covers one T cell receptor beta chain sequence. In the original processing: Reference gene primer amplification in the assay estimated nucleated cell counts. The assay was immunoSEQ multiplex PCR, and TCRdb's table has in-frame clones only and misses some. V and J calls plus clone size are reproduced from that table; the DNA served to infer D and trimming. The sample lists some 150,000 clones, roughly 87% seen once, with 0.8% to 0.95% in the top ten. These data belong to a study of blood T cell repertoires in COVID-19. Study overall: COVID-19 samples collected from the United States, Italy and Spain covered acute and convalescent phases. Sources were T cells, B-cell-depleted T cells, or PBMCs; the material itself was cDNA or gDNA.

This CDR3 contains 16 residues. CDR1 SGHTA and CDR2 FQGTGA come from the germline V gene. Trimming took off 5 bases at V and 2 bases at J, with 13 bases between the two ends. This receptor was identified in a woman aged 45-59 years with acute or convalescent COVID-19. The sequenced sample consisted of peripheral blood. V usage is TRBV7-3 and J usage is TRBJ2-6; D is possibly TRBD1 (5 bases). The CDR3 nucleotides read TGTGCCAGCAGCCTAGGGGCAGGGCCTGGGGCCAACGTCCTGACTTTC. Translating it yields CASSLGAGPGANVLTF.